The 18 T cell receptor beta chains in this list originate from one sample, sequenced in a study of blood T cell repertoires in COVID-19. The method was immunoSEQ multiplex PCR; TCRdb's version includes in-frame clones alone and lacks a portion of them. The sample consists of fewer than 250,000 clones, roughly 85% of them appearing once. The sample was peripheral blood. The receptors here all came from a middle-aged man with acute or convalescent COVID-19.

The chain uses TRBV4-1 and TRBJ1-1; TRBD1 is a possible D gene (6 bases). Germline values: CDR1 MGHRA, CDR2 YSYEKL. The CDR3 runs to 15 residues. The V gene lost 4 bases and the J gene lost 1 base, with 13 bases spanning the gap. CDR3 in amino acids: CASSLQGNRNTEAFF. As DNA, the CDR3 is TGCGCCAGCAGCCTGCAGGGGAATCGGAACACTGAAGCTTTCTTT.

The V gene is TRBV30, the J gene TRBJ2-5; D perhaps matches TRBD2 (5 bases). The CDR3 length is 11 residues. Germline-derived CDR1 and CDR2 are GTSNPN and SVGIG (reference sequence). Trimming cost V 5 bases and J 5 bases, with 9 bases left between them. DNA of the CDR3: TGTGCCTGGGGTAGCGAGGAGACCCAGTACTTC. Protein product: CAWGSEETQYF.

This chain connects TRBV23-1 to TRBJ1-2; D remains ambiguous. TRBV23-1 is given ORF status, its function remaining uncertain. Trimming shortened V by 2 bases and J by 0 bases, and 13 bases separated the two germline ends. The CDR3 has 16 residues. The CDR3 DNA is TGCGCCAGCAGTCAAGATCGGCGGAAAGCTAACTATGGCTACACCTTC. Protein product: CASSQDRRKANYGYTF.

This clone was detected only once. The chain carries TRBV7-9 and TRBJ1-2; 9 positions match TRBD1. The V segment lost 7 bases and the J segment 6 bases; nucleotides outside the gene matches: 12. CDR1 and CDR2 (germline): SEHNR, FQNEAQ (reference sequence). The CDR3 is made up of 15 amino acids. CDR3 sequence: CASMSGQGPLHGYTF. The CDR3 DNA sequence: TGTGCCAGCATGTCAGGACAGGGGCCTTTGCATGGCTACACCTTC.

This chain connects TRBV19 to TRBJ1-3; D unclear. CDR1 and CDR2 (germline): LNHDA, SQIVND (reference sequence). CDR3 size: 16 residues. V lost 4 bases to trimming and J lost 2 bases, with 15 bases between them. DNA for the CDR3: TGTGCCAGTAGTAGAACGGGATCGGACGCTGGAAACACCATATATTTT. It translates to CASSRTGSDAGNTIYF.

This chain joins TRBV12-3 or TRBV12-4 and TRBJ2-2, with a weak D call TRBD2 (5 bases). Deletions cut 6 bases from V and 8 bases from J, with 13 bases between. The CDR3 is 13 amino acids. The DNA for the CDR3 is TGTGCCAGCAGCCCGGTCGGGGATGGGGAGCTGTTTTTT. Its translation is CASSPVGDGELFF.

To note about this clone: Different DNA sequences within this sample yield the same CDR3. The chain uses TRBV5-1 and TRBJ1-2; D uncertain. This CDR3 region has 12 residues. Per germline, CDR1 SGHRS and CDR2 YFSETQ. V was shortened by 0 bases and J by 6 bases, with 6 bases between the two germline ends. The CDR3 reads CASSLGGNGYTF. The CDR3 DNA is TGCGCCAGCAGCTTGGGCGGTAATGGCTACACCTTC.

The J gene is TRBJ1-1, the V gene TRBV6-5, with 7 bases identical to TRBD1. The V segment lost 4 bases and the J segment 2 bases; nucleotides outside the gene matches: 7. CDR1 is MNHEY and CDR2 is SVGAGI in the germline V gene. The CDR3 runs to 15 residues. CDR3 in amino acids: CASSFRTGANTEAFF. The DNA for the CDR3 is TGTGCCAGCAGTTTCCGGACAGGCGCAAACACTGAAGCTTTCTTT.

Of note for this clone: Other DNA sequences in this specimen translate into the identical CDR3. The V and J genes are TRBV18 and TRBJ1-3; D possibly corresponds to TRBD1 (6 bases). V was cut by 5 bases and J by 4 bases, with 9 bases left in between. Germline values: CDR1 KGHSH, CDR2 LQKENI. The CDR3 length is 13 residues. CDR3 DNA sequence: TGTGCCAGCTCATCCGGGACAGGAAACACCATATATTTT. Residues: CASSSGTGNTIYF.

In this sample, this clone is medium-sized. The V call is TRBV5-4, the J call TRBJ1-2; 7 bases match TRBD1. The CDR3 runs 15 residues. Germline lookup yields CDR1 SGHNT and CDR2 YYREEE (reference sequence). V dropped 2 bases and J dropped 1; count of bases not matched to a gene: 5. The CDR3 sequence is CASSFPGDSNYGYTF. CDR3 nucleotide sequence: TGTGCCAGCAGCTTCCCCGGGGACAGTAACTATGGCTACACCTTC. The full variable domain, in which reference TRBV5-4 and TRBJ1-2 provide the parts outside the CDR3, is ETGVTQSPTHLIKTRGQQVTLRCSSQSGHNTVSWYQQALGQGPQFIFQYYREEENGRGNFPPRFSGLQFPNYSSELNVNALELDDSALYLCASSFPGDSNYGYTFGSGTRLTVV.

This CDR3 is CASSLRQGANYGYTF. CDR3 nucleotide sequence: TGTGCCAGCAGCCTTAGACAGGGAGCTAACTATGGCTACACCTTC. V is TRBV9 and J is TRBJ1-2; 7 bases line up with TRBD1. CDR1 and CDR2 from the germline V gene are SGDLS and YYNGEE. The CDR3 length is 15 residues. V lost 4 bases to trimming and J lost 0 bases; unmatched junction nucleotides: 6.

This sequence joins TRBV10-3 and TRBJ1-6; D not certain. Germline CDR1 ENHRY, CDR2 SYGVKD. The length of the CDR3 is 13 residues. V was pared by 4 bases and J by 7 bases, with 8 bases between. The CDR3, as DNA: TGTGCCATCAGTGGGGCAGCCAATTCACCCCTCCACTTT. Encoded protein: CAISGAANSPLHF.

This rearrangement joins TRBV3-1 (or the pseudogene TRBV3-2) to TRBJ2-2; TRBD2 aligns across 9 bases. V dropped 1 base and J dropped 6; count of bases not matched to a gene: 0. The CDR3 consists of 14 residues. Germline V lookup: CDR1 LGHDT, CDR2 YNNKEL (reference sequence). The CDR3 DNA reads TGTGCCAGCAGCCAAGGCGGGGGGGCCGGGGAGCTGTTTTTT. Translating it yields CASSQGGGAGELFF.

The chain recombines TRBV9 with TRBJ1-1, with TRBD1 identical over 7 bases. This CDR3 is built from 14 residues. V gave up 3 bases and J gave up 0 bases; unmatched junction bases: 2. Germline lookup yields CDR1 SGDLS and CDR2 YYNGEE. The CDR3 loop is CASSAGQLNTEAFF. The CDR3 DNA sequence: TGTGCCAGCAGCGCGGGACAGCTGAACACTGAAGCTTTCTTT.

V and J are TRBV7-8 and TRBJ1-5; D unclear. V gave up 4 bases and J gave up 4 bases, with 11 bases separating them. This CDR3 region has 14 residues. The V gene's germline CDR1 is SGHVS and CDR2 FQNEAQ. CDR3: CASSSRTGNQPQHF. The CDR3, as DNA: TGTGCCAGCAGCTCTCGGACTGGGAATCAGCCCCAGCATTTT.

The V and J genes are TRBV19 and TRBJ2-7; 10 positions match TRBD2. Per the germline V gene, CDR1 is LNHDA and CDR2 is SQIVND (reference sequence). V lost 1 base and J lost 3; bases outside the gene matches: 3. CDR3 length equals 15 residues. The CDR3 loop is CASSIGSGGDYEQYF. The CDR3 DNA reads as TGTGCCAGTAGTATAGGAAGCGGGGGGGACTACGAGCAGTACTTC.

The rearrangement joins TRBV5-1 to TRBJ1-1; maybe TRBD1 (5 bases). The CDR3 sequence is 16 residues long. Germline-derived CDR1 and CDR2 are SGHRS and YFSETQ. V lost 3 bases and J lost 0, with 15 bases in between. Here the CDR3 DNA reads TGCGCCAGCAGCTCCCGGACGGGGACTATGAACACTGAAGCTTTCTTT. Translated: CASSSRTGTMNTEAFF. Using reference TRBV5-1 and TRBJ1-1 for the parts outside the CDR3, the full variable domain is KAGVTQTPRYLIKTRGQQVTLSCSPISGHRSVSWYQQTPGQGLQFLFEYFSETQRNKGNFPGRFSGRQFSNSRSEMNVSTLELGDSALYLCASSSRTGTMNTEAFFGQGTRLTVV.

The gene calls are TRBV5-4 and TRBJ1-6; TRBD1 is a possible D gene (5 bases). V lost 2 bases and J lost 12, with 15 bases in between. The CDR3 sequence is 14 residues long. CDR1 is SGHNT and CDR2 is YYREEE in the germline V gene (reference sequence). The CDR3 here is CASSFMGGGEPLHF. The DNA of the CDR3 is TGTGCCAGCAGCTTCATGGGGGGAGGTGAACCCCTCCACTTT.